Below, 24 T cell receptor beta chains from the same sample are listed, as sequenced in a study of cytomegalovirus exposure and HLA in healthy donors. Generated by immunoSEQ multiplex PCR, the TCRdb table keeps only in-frame clones and is missing some. Counted here are some 140,000 clones, roughly nine tenths occurring once; the ten biggest clones make up approximately 3%. The source material was PBMCs. These receptors were collected from a man aged 18 to 35 in good health and CMV-seronegative.

J is TRBJ1-5 and V is TRBV6-5; D is unresolved. Germline V gene lookup returns CDR1 MNHEY and CDR2 SVGAGI. The V gene lost 0 bases and the J gene lost 4 bases, with 7 bases spanning the gap. CDR3 size: 14 residues. The CDR3 DNA is TGTGCCAGCAGTTACTCGAGGAGGAATCAGCCCCAGCATTTT. It is translated as CASSYSRRNQPQHF.

This clone has a single count. The J gene is TRBJ1-5, the V gene TRBV6-1, with D possibly matching TRBD1 (5 bases). Trimming shortened V by 1 base and J by 5 bases, and 9 bases separated the two germline ends. The CDR3 sequence is 14 residues long. Germline V gene lookup returns CDR1 MNHNS and CDR2 SASEGT. The CDR3 sequence is CASSEGGVHQPQHF. CDR3 in DNA: TGTGCCAGCAGTGAAGGGGGGGTGCATCAGCCCCAGCATTTT.

The chain carries TRBV27 and TRBJ2-1, with TRBD2 identical over 7 bases. This CDR3 spans 15 amino acids. After removal of 1 base from V and 5 bases from J, the junction contained 5 bases not matched to a gene. CDR1 is MNHEY, CDR2 SMNVEV, per germline (reference sequence). CDR3 amino acids: CASSLLGTTNNEQFF. CDR3 bases: TGTGCCAGCAGTTTATTAGGGACTACTAACAATGAGCAGTTCTTC.

The CDR3 here is CASSQDSGLGSGIAETQYF. As DNA, the CDR3 is TGCGCCAGCAGCCAAGATTCAGGGTTAGGTAGCGGGATCGCCGAGACCCAGTACTTC. The rearrangement joins TRBV4-1 to TRBJ2-5, with TRBD2 matching over 8 bases. Germline trimming cut 0 bases from V and 5 bases from J; bases unmatched to any gene: 17. This CDR3 comprises 19 residues. Germline CDR1 MGHRA, CDR2 YSYEKL.

This chain connects TRBV25-1 to TRBJ1-6, with 9 positions matching TRBD1. Germline assignment: CDR1 MGHDK and CDR2 SYGVNS. There are 14 residues in the CDR3. Trimming at V came to 6 bases and at J to 9 bases, leaving 6 bases not matched to a gene. In DNA form, the CDR3 reads TGTGCCAGCAGCAAAGGACAGGGGAGTTCACCCCTCCACTTT. The encoded protein is CASSKGQGSSPLHF.

This chain uses TRBV6-1 with TRBJ1-2, with 7 bases identical to TRBD1. J gave up 6 bases and V 6 bases, and 4 bases lay outside the gene matches. CDR3 length: 12 residues. CDR1 is MNHNS and CDR2 is SASEGT in the germline V gene. Here the CDR3 reads CASRRTGDGYTF. CDR3 sequence (DNA): TGTGCCAGCAGACGAACAGGGGATGGCTACACCTTC.

The gene calls are TRBV7-2 and TRBJ2-7, with 7 bases matching TRBD1. The CDR3 consists of 14 residues. Germline assignment: CDR1 SGHTA and CDR2 FQGNSA. Germline trimming cut 5 bases from V and 1 base from J; bases unmatched to any gene: 5. CDR3 nucleotide sequence: TGTGCCAGCAGCCGGAACAGGGGTTCCTACGAGCAGTACTTC. Translated: CASSRNRGSYEQYF.

The genes are TRBV10-3 and TRBJ2-1; 14 bases align to TRBD2. The trim removed 7 bases at V and 2 bases at J, leaving 7 bases unmatched. Germline CDR1 is ENHRY and CDR2 is SYGVKD. The CDR3 has 17 residues. This chain's CDR3 is CAIKGLAGDPTYNEQFF. The CDR3 DNA follows: TGTGCCATCAAGGGACTAGCGGGGGATCCAACCTACAATGAGCAGTTCTTC.

J is TRBJ2-2 and V is TRBV5-1; weak D call: TRBD1 (6 bases). The CDR3 runs 14 residues. The germline CDR1 and CDR2 sequences are SGHRS and YFSETQ. Trimming removed 5 bases at V and 1 base at J, with 9 bases between. The CDR3 is CASSATGNTGELFF. The DNA of the CDR3 is TGCGCCAGCAGTGCGACAGGGAACACCGGGGAGCTGTTTTTT.

V gene TRBV9 combines with J gene TRBJ2-1, with D possibly TRBD2 on 7 matching bases. V shed 2 bases and J shed 7 bases, with 16 bases lying between them. The V gene's germline CDR1 is SGDLS and CDR2 YYNGEE. This CDR3 has 15 residues. The CDR3 here is CASSVMGGPENEQFF. CDR3 nucleotides: TGTGCCAGCAGCGTCATGGGGGGGCCGGAGAATGAGCAGTTCTTC.

This clone was picked up one time. The chain recombines TRBV5-8 with TRBJ1-2; D not resolved. The germline gives CDR1 SGHTS, CDR2 YDEGEE. V was cut by 0 bases and J by 6 bases, with 12 bases left in between. This CDR3 is 14 amino acids long. The CDR3 spells CASSLAPEANGYTF. CDR3 coding DNA: TGTGCCAGCAGCTTGGCTCCGGAGGCTAATGGCTACACCTTC.

This sequence joins TRBV5-6 and TRBJ1-2; the D is unclear. V lost 0 bases to trimming and J lost 7 bases, with 7 bases between them. The CDR3 is 12 residues long. The germline V gene encodes CDR1 SGHDT and CDR2 YYEEEE. Here the CDR3 DNA reads TGTGCCAGCAGCTTGGAGCTCGGTGGCTACACCTTC. Encoded protein: CASSLELGGYTF. Looking up the rest from reference TRBV5-6 and TRBJ1-2 gives the full variable domain: DAGVTQSPTHLIKTRGQQVTLRCSPKSGHDTVSWYQQALGQGPQFIFQYYEEEERQRGNFPDRFSGHQFPNYSSELNVNALLLGDSALYLCASSLELGGYTFGSGTRLTVV.

The chain couples TRBV5-1 to TRBJ2-3, with D unresolved. The germline gives CDR1 SGHRS, CDR2 YFSETQ. This CDR3 region has 12 residues. Trimming pared 3 bases from V and 2 bases from J, leaving 4 bases between. The CDR3 is CASSYNTDTQYF. In DNA form, the CDR3 reads TGCGCCAGCAGCTACAACACAGATACGCAGTATTTT. Full variable domain (rest looked up from reference TRBV5-1 and TRBJ2-3): KAGVTQTPRYLIKTRGQQVTLSCSPISGHRSVSWYQQTPGQGLQFLFEYFSETQRNKGNFPGRFSGRQFSNSRSEMNVSTLELGDSALYLCASSYNTDTQYFGPGTRLTVL.

This clone showed up just a few times. The chain couples TRBV19 to TRBJ1-5, with TRBD1 identical over 9 bases. This CDR3 spans 16 amino acids. Trimming cost V 11 bases and J 4 bases; bases outside gene matches: 15. Per germline, CDR1 LNHDA and CDR2 SQIVND (reference sequence). The CDR3 sequence is CASRKDRGGWNQPQHF. The CDR3 nucleotides are TGTGCCTCCCGAAAGGACAGGGGAGGATGGAATCAGCCCCAGCATTTT.

This rearrangement joins TRBV2 to TRBJ2-5; 10 positions match TRBD2. Trimming cost V 3 bases and J 4 bases; bases outside gene matches: 2. CDR3 length: 14 residues. Germline-derived CDR1 and CDR2 are SNHLY and FYNNEI. DNA for the CDR3: TGTGCCAGCAGTGACTGGACTAGCGGAGAGACCCAGTACTTC. This gives the protein CASSDWTSGETQYF.

This clone came up once. This chain uses TRBV9 with TRBJ2-5; no clear D. The V end was cut by 4 bases, the J end by 4 bases, with 11 bases between. The CDR3 spans 13 residues. Germline V CDR1 and CDR2: SGDLS, YYNGEE. Written as DNA, the CDR3 is TGTGCCAGCAGCCGCCGTTACAGAGAGACCCAGTACTTC. Its protein is CASSRRYRETQYF.

V usage is TRBV10-3 and J usage is TRBJ2-3, with 8 nucleotides matching TRBD1. The germline gives CDR1 ENHRY, CDR2 SYGVKD. CDR3 length: 17 residues. Losses at the gene ends were 10 bases for V and 0 bases for J; bases not matched to a gene: 15. The CDR3 DNA reads TGTGCCAGCCGAACTCCCAAAGGACAGGGAAGCACAGATACGCAGTATTTT. Residues: CASRTPKGQGSTDTQYF.

The gene calls are TRBV21-1 and TRBJ1-1. TRBV21-1 is listed as a pseudogene. The CDR3 runs to 13 residues. This CDR3 is CASSKGGNTEAFF. Here the CDR3 DNA reads TGTGCCAGCAGCAAGGGGGGGAACACTGAAGCTTTCTTT.

This sequence joins TRBV6-5 and TRBJ2-4; D may be TRBD2 (6 bases). The CDR3 length is 16 residues. CDR1 MNHEY and CDR2 SVGAGI come from the germline V gene. The V end was cut by 0 bases, the J end by 2 bases, with 11 bases between. CDR3 coding DNA: TGTGCCAGCAGTTACTCCTACGGGGGAACCAAAAACATTCAGTACTTC. Its translation: CASSYSYGGTKNIQYF.

The chain couples TRBV28 to TRBJ2-4; 7 positions match TRBD2. The V gene end was trimmed by 6 bases and the J gene end by 3 bases; junction bases not matched to a gene: 8. Germline V gene data show CDR1 as MDHEN and CDR2 as SYDVKM. The CDR3 contains 15 residues. The CDR3 DNA sequence: TGTGCCAGCAGGGGGGGGGATGTTGACAAAAACATTCAGTACTTC. This encodes CASRGGDVDKNIQYF.

This chain uses TRBV5-4 with TRBJ1-2, with D possibly being TRBD1 (5 bases). This CDR3 is 14 amino acids long. V was shortened by 4 bases and J by 8 bases, with 18 bases between the two germline ends. Germline values: CDR1 SGHNT, CDR2 YYREEE (reference sequence). CDR3 loop: CASSPATVPRGYTF. The CDR3, as DNA: TGTGCCAGCAGCCCTGCGACAGTCCCTAGGGGCTACACCTTC.

V gene TRBV13 combines with J gene TRBJ2-7, with TRBD1 identical over 9 bases. This CDR3 is built from 16 residues. The ends lost 1 base at V and 5 bases at J; junction bases unmatched: 9. Germline V CDR1 and CDR2: PRHDT, FYEKMQ (reference sequence). The CDR3 DNA sequence: TGTGCCAGCAGCTTAGAGAACAGGGGGCCGGGGCACGAGCAGTACTTC. This encodes CASSLENRGPGHEQYF.

This clone was detected only a few times. The V gene is TRBV19, the J gene TRBJ1-2; perhaps TRBD1 as D (5 bases). V gave up 5 bases and J gave up 6 bases, with 16 bases separating them. There are 14 residues in the CDR3. The germline V gene encodes CDR1 LNHDA and CDR2 SQIVND (reference sequence). CDR3 sequence reads: CASSLVGGTDGYTF. The CDR3, as DNA: TGTGCCAGTAGTTTAGTAGGAGGGACTGATGGCTACACCTTC. The whole variable domain, remainder taken from reference TRBV19 and TRBJ1-2, is DGGITQSPKYLFRKEGQNVTLSCEQNLNHDAMYWYRQDPGQGLRLIYYSQIVNDFQKGDIAEGYSVSREKKESFPLTVTSAQKNPTAFYLCASSLVGGTDGYTFGSGTRLTVV.

The rearrangement uses TRBV6-1 and TRBJ1-1; D may be TRBD1 (5 bases). Germline CDR1 is MNHNS and CDR2 is SASEGT. Deletions cut 10 bases from V and 4 bases from J, with 10 bases between. This CDR3 spans 11 amino acids. The CDR3 loop is CATRQFTEAFF. The CDR3 DNA reads TGTGCCACCCGACAGTTCACTGAAGCTTTCTTT.